What follows are 6 T cell receptor beta chains derived from one specimen sequenced in a study of blood T cell repertoires in COVID-19. The repertoire was sequenced with immunoSEQ multiplex PCR; TCRdb's copy has only in-frame clones and lacks some. Among over 95,000 clones listed, around 89% were seen once. Sequencing was carried out using peripheral blood. All receptors derive from a human donor with acute or convalescent COVID-19. The donor label of this sample is uncertain.

This sequence joins TRBV5-8 and TRBJ2-7; TRBD1 might be the D (5 bases). Between the trimmed V and J ends, which lost 0 bases and 0 bases, there was a span of 10 bases. The length of the CDR3 is 15 residues. Germline lookup yields CDR1 SGHTS and CDR2 YDEGEE. The DNA of the CDR3 is TGTGCCAGCAGCTTGGGACAGCCAGGCTCCTACGAGCAGTACTTC. It encodes CASSLGQPGSYEQYF. Full variable domain (remainder filled in from reference TRBV5-8 and TRBJ2-7): EAGVTQSPTHLIKTRGQQATLRCSPISGHTSVYWYQQALGLGLQFLLWYDEGEERNRGNFPPRFSGRQFPNYSSELNVNALELEDSALYLCASSLGQPGSYEQYFGPGTRLTVT.

This chain joins TRBV11-2 and TRBJ2-3; D uncertain. The germline gives CDR1 SGHAT, CDR2 FQNNGV. Trimming pared 5 bases from V and 6 bases from J, leaving 12 bases between. The CDR3 is made up of 13 amino acids. CDR3 sequence reads: CASSLGDLDTQYF. CDR3 in DNA: TGTGCCAGCAGCCTAGGAGATCTCGATACGCAGTATTTT.

V usage is TRBV5-1 and J usage is TRBJ2-2; 8 bases map to TRBD1. Germline V gene data show CDR1 as SGHRS and CDR2 as YFSETQ. V shed 1 base and J 4 bases; nucleotides not matched to a gene: 3. The CDR3 loop spans 15 amino acids. The CDR3 DNA sequence: TGCGCCAGCAGCTTGAGTACAGGGGGCACCGGGGAGCTGTTTTTT. Protein product: CASSLSTGGTGELFF.

V gene TRBV27 combines with J gene TRBJ1-1; TRBD1 is a possible D gene (5 bases). The CDR3 totals 14 residues. CDR1 and CDR2 from the germline V gene are MNHEY and SMNVEV (reference sequence). Trimming shortened V by 4 bases and J by 4 bases, and 13 bases separated the two germline ends. CDR3 in DNA: TGTGCCAGCAGTTACCAGGGTTGGGGCACTGAAGCTTTCTTT. Its translation: CASSYQGWGTEAFF.

J is TRBJ1-5 and V is TRBV2; unclear D gene. Germline V gives CDR1 SNHLY, CDR2 FYNNEI. The CDR3 loop spans 12 amino acids. V was cut by 2 bases and J by 7 bases, with 6 bases left in between. CDR3 coding DNA: TGTGCCAGCAGTGAATCCCTGCAGCCCCAGCATTTT. It encodes CASSESLQPQHF.

This clone was counted once. V is TRBV28 and J is TRBJ2-1, with 9 bases fitting TRBD1. CDR3 size: 16 residues. The V segment lost 3 bases and the J segment 4 bases; nucleotides outside the gene matches: 7. Germline loops: CDR1 MDHEN, CDR2 SYDVKM. CDR3 amino acids: CASSLLGQGKYNEQFF. DNA for the CDR3: TGTGCCAGCAGTTTGTTGGGACAGGGAAAGTACAATGAGCAGTTCTTC.